Following are 18 T cell receptor beta chains from one sample sequenced in a study of beta chain features in type 1 diabetes. Whole-study findings and limits: People with Type 1 diabetes carried modestly yet significantly shorter TCRB CDR3s in all four CD4+ subsets.

The entirety of the isolated RNA underwent reverse transcription, so expressed TCRB transcripts were sequenced. The method was immunoSEQ multiplex PCR; TCRdb's version includes in-frame clones alone and lacks a portion of them. The profile shows 93,000 or so clones, roughly 28% of them singletons. What these receptors recognize is not known. Input material: central memory CD4+ T cells from blood. The receptors stem from a woman younger than 35 with type 1 diabetes.

This chain connects TRBV4-3 to TRBJ2-3; TRBD2 matches 13 bases. The length of the CDR3 is 17 residues. Germline V gene lookup returns CDR1 LGHNA and CDR2 YSLEER. Trimming at V came to 1 base and at J to 4 bases, leaving 5 bases not matched to a gene. The CDR3 is CASSQAGLAGEADTQYF. As DNA, the CDR3 is TGCGCCAGCAGCCAAGCTGGACTAGCGGGAGAGGCAGATACGCAGTATTTT.

Regarding this clone: Other DNA sequences from this sample encode an identical CDR3 as well. V and J are TRBV7-2 and TRBJ2-2; TRBD2 agrees at 13 bases. Per germline, CDR1 SGHTA and CDR2 FQGNSA. Germline trimming cut 3 bases from V and 7 bases from J; bases unmatched to any gene: 5. CDR3 length: 16 amino acids. The DNA of the CDR3 is TGTGCCAGCAGCTTTGGACTAGCGGGAGCAGGCGGGGAGCTGTTTTTT. Translating gives CASSFGLAGAGGELFF.

This clone has more than one count but fewer than ten. The chain has TRBV28 and TRBJ1-2; perhaps TRBD1 as D (5 bases). CDR1 MDHEN and CDR2 SYDVKM come from the germline V gene. Trimming cost V 6 bases and J 8 bases, with 16 bases left between them. The length of the CDR3 is 13 residues. The CDR3 DNA reads as TGTGCCAGCAGACTGGACAAAGCTCGGGGCTACACCTTC. Protein: CASRLDKARGYTF.

This clone was found a few times. This chain links TRBV7-2 with TRBJ1-4; D not certain. The V end lost 4 bases, the J end lost 0 bases, and 6 bases lay between the germline ends. Germline V CDR1 and CDR2: SGHTA, FQGNSA. This CDR3 has 14 amino acids. The CDR3 reads CASSSIATNEKLFF. The CDR3 nucleotides read TGTGCCAGCAGCTCCATTGCAACTAATGAAAAACTGTTTTTT. Full variable domain (missing parts from reference TRBV7-2 and TRBJ1-4): GAGVSQSPSNKVTEKGKDVELRCDPISGHTALYWYRQSLGQGLEFLIYFQGNSAPDKSGLPSDRFSAERTGGSVSTLTIQRTQQEDSAVYLCASSSIATNEKLFFGSGTQLSVL.

The chain carries TRBV28 and TRBJ2-5, with TRBD1 identical over 9 bases. This CDR3 has 14 residues. Germline CDR1 is MDHEN and CDR2 is SYDVKM. V shed 7 bases, J shed 5 bases, and the junction held 8 bases outside the gene matches. CDR3 DNA sequence: TGTGCCAGCACCCACACAGGGGGCGGGGAGACCCAGTACTTC. Residues: CASTHTGGGETQYF.

V gene TRBV2 combines with J gene TRBJ2-1; TRBD1 matches at 9 bases. J lost 9 bases, V lost 6 bases, and 12 bases had no gene match. The CDR3 is made up of 15 amino acids. Germline V gene data show CDR1 as SNHLY and CDR2 as FYNNEI. The CDR3 DNA follows: TGTGCCAGCAGCGCCGGGACAGGGCGTTTGGGTGAGCAGTTCTTC. Translated: CASSAGTGRLGEQFF.

This chain uses TRBV7-2 with TRBJ2-3; D is unclear. Germline CDR1 is SGHTA and CDR2 is FQGNSA. V gave up 7 bases and J gave up 2 bases, with 7 bases separating them. The CDR3 spans 12 residues. CDR3 loop: CASTPFTDTQYF. CDR3 nucleotides: TGTGCCAGCACCCCCTTCACAGATACGCAGTATTTT.

This clone was counted a few times. This sequence joins TRBV5-1 and TRBJ2-1, with 7 positions matching TRBD1. Germline V gene lookup returns CDR1 SGHRS and CDR2 YFSETQ. CDR3 length equals 15 residues. Trimming at V came to 3 bases and at J to 0 bases, leaving 3 bases not matched to a gene. The CDR3 reads CASSSGQNSYNEQFF. The CDR3, as DNA: TGCGCCAGCAGCTCGGGACAGAACTCCTACAATGAGCAGTTCTTC.

This clone was counted only a few times. V usage is TRBV2 and J usage is TRBJ2-4; maybe TRBD1 (6 bases). Germline V gene sequence: CDR1 SNHLY, CDR2 FYNNEI. The CDR3 runs to 14 residues. The V gene lost 7 bases and the J gene lost 1 base, with 11 bases spanning the gap. The CDR3 DNA reads TGTGCCAGCACAGGGGACCGTGCCAAAAACATTCAGTACTTC. Its protein is CASTGDRAKNIQYF.

This clone has only a few counts. The chain is built from TRBV4-2 and TRBJ1-4; D remains unclear. The CDR3 totals 17 residues. V gave up 0 bases and J gave up 6 bases, with 17 bases separating them. Germline values: CDR1 LGHNA, CDR2 YNFKEQ. The CDR3 spells CASSQDSRGWEDEKLFF. DNA of the CDR3: TGTGCCAGCAGCCAAGATAGCCGGGGTTGGGAAGATGAAAAACTGTTTTTT.

The gene calls are TRBV27 and TRBJ2-7; 7 positions match TRBD1. The CDR3 totals 16 residues. The ends lost 4 bases at V and 0 bases at J; junction bases unmatched: 9. Germline assignment: CDR1 MNHEY and CDR2 SMNVEV (reference sequence). CDR3 bases: TGTGCCAGCAGTTCACCAAGGGGGCTCAGCTCCTACGAGCAGTACTTC. This encodes CASSSPRGLSSYEQYF.

This clone has only a few counts. J is TRBJ2-1 and V is TRBV7-9; 8 nucleotides match TRBD2. The CDR3 consists of 16 residues. From germline, CDR1 is SEHNR and CDR2 FQNEAQ (reference sequence). The J segment lost 6 bases and the V segment lost 4 bases, leaving 11 bases of the junction unmatched. The CDR3 is CASSSPTPRGGNEQFF. The CDR3 DNA is TGTGCCAGCAGCTCTCCGACACCCCGGGGGGGCAATGAGCAGTTCTTC.

This clone is a singleton in its sample. V and J are TRBV9 and TRBJ1-1; 7 bases fit TRBD1. V gave up 3 bases and J gave up 1 base; unmatched junction bases: 6. The CDR3 sequence is 15 residues long. Germline loops: CDR1 SGDLS, CDR2 YYNGEE. CDR3 nucleotide sequence: TGTGCCAGCAGCGAGCAGACAGGGAGGAACACTGAAGCTTTCTTT. Its translation is CASSEQTGRNTEAFF.

This clone was recorded a few times. The CDR3 reads CASSPTGTSGRREQYF. CDR3 nucleotide sequence: TGTGCCAGCAGTCCAACCGGGACTAGCGGGAGACGCGAGCAGTACTTC. This sequence joins TRBV28 and TRBJ2-7; 14 bases are a match to TRBD2. Trimming removed 5 bases from V and 6 bases from J; junction bases left unmatched: 9. Germline values: CDR1 MDHEN, CDR2 SYDVKM. There are 16 residues in the CDR3. The variable domain in full, completed from reference TRBV28 and TRBJ2-7, reads DVKVTQSSRYLVKRTGEKVFLECVQDMDHENMFWYRQDPGLGLRLIYFSYDVKMKEKGDIPEGYSVSREKKERFSLILESASTNQTSMYLCASSPTGTSGRREQYFGPGTRLTVT.

The chain combines TRBV19 with TRBJ2-1; TRBD2 aligns across 8 bases. J was trimmed by 5 bases and V by 6 bases; bases with no gene match: 12. The CDR3 is 16 residues long. From germline, CDR1 is LNHDA and CDR2 SQIVND (reference sequence). This CDR3 reads CASRIIAGRAHNEQFF. As DNA, the CDR3 is TGTGCCAGTAGGATCATAGCGGGGAGGGCCCACAATGAGCAGTTCTTC. The full variable domain, in which reference TRBV19 and TRBJ2-1 provide the parts outside the CDR3, is DGGITQSPKYLFRKEGQNVTLSCEQNLNHDAMYWYRQDPGQGLRLIYYSQIVNDFQKGDIAEGYSVSREKKESFPLTVTSAQKNPTAFYLCASRIIAGRAHNEQFFGPGTRLTVL.

This clone occurred a few times. V is TRBV6-1 and J is TRBJ2-5; 10 bases are shared with TRBD1. Trimming took 0 bases from V and 2 from J; bases not matched to a gene: 6. The CDR3 runs 17 residues. Germline V gene data show CDR1 as MNHNS and CDR2 as SASEGT. The DNA of the CDR3 is TGTGCCAGCAGTGAAGCGGTGACAGGGGGCGGACAAGAGACCCAGTACTTC. Its protein is CASSEAVTGGGQETQYF.

The chain uses TRBV5-1 and TRBJ1-1; a weak D match, TRBD1 (5 bases). CDR1 SGHRS and CDR2 YFSETQ come from the germline V gene. CDR3 length: 13 residues. Trimming took 5 bases from V and 1 from J, leaving 9 bases between them. The CDR3 protein is CASRMDTNTEAFF. CDR3 nucleotide sequence: TGCGCCAGCAGAATGGACACGAACACTGAAGCTTTCTTT. Full variable domain (outside the CDR3, taken from reference TRBV5-1 and TRBJ1-1): KAGVTQTPRYLIKTRGQQVTLSCSPISGHRSVSWYQQTPGQGLQFLFEYFSETQRNKGNFPGRFSGRQFSNSRSEMNVSTLELGDSALYLCASRMDTNTEAFFGQGTRLTVV.

The V gene is TRBV5-4, the J gene TRBJ2-7; 7 nucleotides agree with TRBD2. The germline V gene has CDR1 SGHNT and CDR2 YYREEE (reference sequence). Trimming at V came to 0 bases and at J to 5 bases, leaving 8 bases not matched to a gene. The CDR3 extends over 15 amino acids. CDR3 residues: CASSLGGGVANEQYF. Written as DNA, the CDR3 is TGTGCCAGCAGCTTGGGTGGGGGGGTGGCTAACGAGCAGTACTTC.